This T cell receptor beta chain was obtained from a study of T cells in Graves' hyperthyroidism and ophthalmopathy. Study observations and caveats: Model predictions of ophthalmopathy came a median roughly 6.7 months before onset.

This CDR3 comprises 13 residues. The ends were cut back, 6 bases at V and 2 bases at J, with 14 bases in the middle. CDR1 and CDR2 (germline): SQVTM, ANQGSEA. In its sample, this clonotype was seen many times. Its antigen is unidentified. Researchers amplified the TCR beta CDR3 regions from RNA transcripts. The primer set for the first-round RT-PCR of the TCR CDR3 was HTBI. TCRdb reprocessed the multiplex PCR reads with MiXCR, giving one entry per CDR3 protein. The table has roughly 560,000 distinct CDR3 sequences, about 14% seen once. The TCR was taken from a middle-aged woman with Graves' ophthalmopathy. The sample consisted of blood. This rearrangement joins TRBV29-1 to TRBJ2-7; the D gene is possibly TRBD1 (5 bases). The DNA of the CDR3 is TGCAGCGTCTCAGGGCCCCCTACCTACGAGCAGTACTTC. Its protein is CSVSGPPTYEQYF.